The 13 T cell receptor beta chains presented below share a single source sample, sequenced in a study of cytomegalovirus exposure and HLA in healthy donors. Both 60 Vbeta primers and 13 Jbeta primers went into the PCR. This table comes from immunoSEQ multiplex PCR, and its TCRdb copy is limited to in-frame clones, with some not included. The sample yields 95,000 or so clones, around three quarters seen once. The material sequenced was PBMCs. These receptors were taken from a woman aged 45-60 years in good health and CMV-seropositive.

This chain joins TRBV15 and TRBJ2-7, with TRBD1 identical over 8 bases. Germline CDR1 is LNHNV and CDR2 is YYDKDF (reference sequence). There are 14 residues in the CDR3. After removal of 8 bases from V and 3 bases from J, the junction contained 9 bases not matched to a gene. CDR3 DNA: TGTGCCACCGGTTTGGGGACAGGACTCTACGAGCAGTACTTC. This sequence encodes CATGLGTGLYEQYF.

The chain links TRBV6-1 to TRBJ1-1; D uncertain. The CDR3 spans 14 residues. In germline, CDR1 is MNHNS, CDR2 SASEGT. V was cut by 4 bases and J by 0 bases, with 9 bases left in between. CDR3 loop: CASSVSSVNTEAFF. In DNA form, the CDR3 reads TGTGCCAGCAGTGTAAGTAGTGTGAACACTGAAGCTTTCTTT.

This clone was recorded once. CDR3 residues: CASSNLDRGGNTIYF. CDR3 bases: TGTGCCAGCAGCAATTTGGACAGGGGAGGAAACACCATATATTTT. The J gene is TRBJ1-3, the V gene TRBV21-1; the table's D gene call, TRBD1, was not cross checked with the DNA. TRBV21-1 is a documented pseudogene. CDR3 size: 15 residues.

The V gene is TRBV2, the J gene TRBJ1-2; no definite D call. CDR3 size: 15 residues. Germline V gives CDR1 SNHLY, CDR2 FYNNEI. Trimming removed 0 bases from V and 4 bases from J, with 12 bases in between. As DNA, the CDR3 is TGTGCCAGCAGTGAAGCGGGAGGAGCGGTCTATGGCTACACCTTC. Its protein is CASSEAGGAVYGYTF.

This clone was seen more than once but under ten times. The J gene is TRBJ2-3, the V gene TRBV5-8, with TRBD2 identical over 7 bases. Unmatched junction bases numbered 5, after V lost 2 bases and J lost 2 bases. Germline-derived CDR1 and CDR2 are SGHTS and YDEGEE. The CDR3 contains 15 residues. CDR3 protein: CASSLAGLYTDTQYF. In nucleotides, the CDR3 is TGTGCCAGCAGCTTAGCGGGACTATACACAGATACGCAGTATTTT. The entire variable domain, with the rest obtained from reference TRBV5-8 and TRBJ2-3, is as follows: EAGVTQSPTHLIKTRGQQATLRCSPISGHTSVYWYQQALGLGLQFLLWYDEGEERNRGNFPPRFSGRQFPNYSSELNVNALELEDSALYLCASSLAGLYTDTQYFGPGTRLTVL.

This rearrangement joins TRBV7-2 to TRBJ2-3; 11 bases are shared with TRBD2. CDR1 and CDR2 (germline): SGHTA, FQGNSA. CDR3 size: 16 residues. V shed 3 bases and J 2 bases; nucleotides not matched to a gene: 4. The CDR3 sequence is CASSLGTSGFTDTQYF. CDR3 DNA sequence: TGTGCCAGCAGCTTGGGGACTAGCGGATTCACAGATACGCAGTATTTT.

The rearrangement uses TRBV2 and TRBJ2-2; TRBD2 agrees at 10 bases. The CDR3 has 13 residues. V lost 7 bases, J lost 6 bases, and 2 bases stayed unmatched. Germline CDR1 and CDR2: SNHLY and FYNNEI. CDR3 amino acids: CASKAGGAGELFF. In DNA form, the CDR3 reads TGTGCCAGCAAAGCGGGAGGGGCCGGGGAGCTGTTTTTT.

The chain has TRBV6-5 and TRBJ1-1; D not resolved. Per the germline V gene, CDR1 is MNHEY and CDR2 is SVGAGI. The V gene lost 6 bases and the J gene lost 3 bases, with 5 bases spanning the gap. The CDR3 extends over 11 amino acids. In DNA form, the CDR3 reads TGTGCCAGCAGCCGTGACACTGAAGCTTTCTTT. Residues: CASSRDTEAFF.

This clone was counted between two and nine times. The rearrangement links TRBV10-3 to TRBJ1-6, with no clear D. Trimming stripped 2 bases from V and 12 bases from J, with 5 bases between. The CDR3 length is 11 residues. CDR1 ENHRY and CDR2 SYGVKD come from the germline V gene. CDR3 amino acids: CAISEAGPLHF. In nucleotides, the CDR3 is TGTGCCATCAGTGAGGCCGGACCCCTCCACTTT.

This clone appeared a single time. The rearrangement uses TRBV9 and TRBJ2-5, with D perhaps TRBD2 (6 bases). The ends were cut back, 2 bases at V and 4 bases at J, with 12 bases in the middle. CDR1 and CDR2 (germline): SGDLS, YYNGEE. This CDR3 has 14 residues. CDR3 bases: TGTGCCAGCAGCGTGGGAGGACTTCGAGAGACCCAGTACTTC. Translating gives CASSVGGLRETQYF. Looking up the rest from reference TRBV9 and TRBJ2-5 gives the full variable domain: DSGVTQTPKHLITATGQRVTLRCSPRSGDLSVYWYQQSLDQGLQFLIQYYNGEERAKGNILERFSAQQFPDLHSELNLSSLELGDSALYFCASSVGGLRETQYFGPGTRLLVL.

The chain uses TRBV5-4 and TRBJ2-3, with D possibly matching TRBD1 (7 bases). The germline CDR1 and CDR2 sequences are SGHNT and YYREEE (reference sequence). The CDR3 totals 14 residues. V lost 3 bases and J 2 bases, leaving 10 bases between the germline ends. This chain's CDR3 is CASSSRGVTDTQYF. In nucleotides, the CDR3 is TGTGCCAGCAGCTCCAGGGGGGTCACAGATACGCAGTATTTT.

The V gene is TRBV27, the J gene TRBJ2-3; 10 bases align to TRBD2. This CDR3 has 16 residues. Germline V lookup: CDR1 MNHEY, CDR2 SMNVEV (reference sequence). The trim removed 4 bases at V and 2 bases at J, leaving 6 bases unmatched. CDR3: CASSSPAGGLTDTQYF. The CDR3, as DNA: TGTGCCAGCAGTTCGCCAGCGGGAGGGCTCACAGATACGCAGTATTTT.

The rearrangement links TRBV4-1 to TRBJ2-5; 13 nucleotides line up with TRBD2. This CDR3 is built from 16 residues. Germline loops: CDR1 MGHRA, CDR2 YSYEKL. The V gene end was trimmed by 5 bases and the J gene end by 4 bases; junction bases not matched to a gene: 7. The CDR3 loop is CASSKTSGRMGETQYF. In DNA, the CDR3 is TGCGCCAGCAGCAAGACTAGCGGGAGGATGGGAGAGACCCAGTACTTC.